This T cell receptor (beta chain) was documented in a study of blood T cell repertoires in COVID-19. Residents of 24 US areas, aged about 18 to 89 years, made up the participants. Per the study methods: Amplification of reference gene primers provided the estimated nucleated cell counts. TCRdb's table, derived via immunoSEQ multiplex PCR, lists solely in-frame clones and lacks some. The DNA gave D and trimming, while V, J and clone size come from that table. The sample has hundreds of thousands of clones; about 85% are singletons. V lost 6 bases and J lost 4, with 13 bases in between. The CDR3 totals 14 residues. The germline V gene encodes CDR1 MDHEN and CDR2 SYDVKM.

The V call is TRBV28, the J call TRBJ1-3; D is uncertain. Input material: PBMCs or T cells enriched from blood (not recorded which). The origin of this receptor is a woman in her 30s who had been exposed to COVID-19. This CDR3 reads CASSPRTKGNTIYF. CDR3 DNA sequence: TGTGCCAGCAGCCCCCGGACTAAGGGAAACACCATATATTTT.